What follows describes a single T cell receptor beta chain. Its specific antigen is unknown. No much larger clone exists at a distance of one base, and base qualities are not known. The data derive from a study of Ad26.COV2.S vaccination and SARS-CoV-2 variants (dated by TCRdb to the early 2020s). At the level of the whole study: Vaccine-arm donors came from COV1001, a multicentre, randomized, double-blind, placebo-controlled phase I-IIa trial of Ad26.COV2.S in healthy adults. Dosing of Ad26.COV2.S was intramuscular, at either 5x10^10 or 1x10^11 viral particles, delivered as one shot or as two shots spaced 56 days apart. The specificity and breadth of SARS-CoV-2-reactive T cell receptors after Ad26.COV2.S vaccination were assessed by TCRbeta repertoire sequencing. A total of approximately 30 samples were included in the TCR-sequenced set, comprising approximately 20 Ad26.COV2.S vaccine recipients, 5 placebo recipients and 8 SARS-CoV-2 convalescent individuals. Trial participants were randomized into five groups of five, in which low-dose or high-dose Ad26.COV2.S was given once or twice, or placebo was given on both occasions. Investigators remained blinded to trial group allocation during experiments and outcome assessment. On the study overall, not on this receptor specifically: Vaccine and placebo recipients had comparable non-spike TCR breadth, which fits with the vaccine containing only spike. According to the authors, total T cell responses may have been underestimated by the TCR breadth and depth analyses. Comparing responses between vaccine doses or regimens was not something the study was powered to do. After vaccination, spike-specific CD8+ and CD4+ T cell responses were reported to show substantial breadth. Spike-specific TCR breadth was higher in Ad26.COV2.S recipients than in placebo recipients (P = 0.0014).

In the paper's terms, the treatment or condition label means: approximately 18 received Ad26.COV2.S at low or high dose, single or two shots; roughly 5 received placebo; per-sample allocation not given. Repertoires of vaccine and placebo recipients were sequenced from samples collected on day 63 after the first injection. In Cohort 1b, roughly 25 adults aged 18-55 years were enrolled at a single site in Boston, USA, between 29 July and 7 August 2020. Ad26.COV2.S was a replication-incompetent adenovirus type 26 vector expressing a prefusion-stabilized SARS-CoV-2 spike protein from the original Wuhan strain. The junction shows trimming of 0 bases on V and 6 bases on J, plus 7 bases between the germline ends. Via the germline V gene (reference sequence), CDR1 is MNHEY and CDR2 SMNVEV. CDR3 length: 13 amino acids, cysteine to phenylalanine. The retained sequence is limited to the CDR3, 39 bases, with the frame set at the first base.

The immunoSEQ Assay was used to sequence TCRbeta CDR3 regions. After extraction, genomic DNA underwent amplification by bias-controlled multiplex PCR, followed by high-throughput sequencing. From the authors' description of their analysis: To quantify the absolute abundance of every unique TCRbeta CDR3 region, sequences were collapsed and filtered. Usable DNA was measured by amplifying reference genes present in all nucleated cells, and TCRbeta template counts were normalized to that usable DNA to estimate T cell fraction. Repertoire TCRs were annotated as SARS-CoV-2-specific when V gene, CDR3 amino acid sequence and J gene were exactly matched to a known reactive TCR set. The reference SARS-CoV-2 TCR set came from MIRA and was filtered for enrichment in COVID-19-positive ImmuneCODE repertoires, removing public or cross-reactive TCRs. Drawing on the MIRA antigens, annotated TCRs were analysed further at the level of specific ORF or position within ORF. Depth was the summed frequency of annotated unique rearrangements, while breadth was defined as annotated unique rearrangements over total unique productive rearrangements. Two-sided Wilcoxon rank-sum tests were used to compare TCR breadth between groups. Drawn from immuneACCESS, this table holds only the in-frame rearrangements with V and J called that TCRdb kept. Clones are partly lost; checked studies trace under half to an unresolved V gene and leave the rest unexplained. Clone size and the V and J calls come from that table; the DNA yielded D and trimming. The table for this sample lists some 410,000 clones; over 80% of them were counted only once. The ten top clones hold over 1.5% of the sample.

The TCR was taken from a person between 18 and 65 years old who received the Ad26.COV2.S COVID-19 vaccine or a placebo. This sequence uses TRBV27 and TRBJ2-3; there is no confident call for the D gene. The material sequenced was peripheral blood, taken in a trial of Ad26.COV2.S vaccine versus placebo. In nucleotide form, the sequence is TGTGCCAGCAGTTTATCGTACGGGGATACGCAGTATTTT. Its protein product is CASSLSYGDTQYF.